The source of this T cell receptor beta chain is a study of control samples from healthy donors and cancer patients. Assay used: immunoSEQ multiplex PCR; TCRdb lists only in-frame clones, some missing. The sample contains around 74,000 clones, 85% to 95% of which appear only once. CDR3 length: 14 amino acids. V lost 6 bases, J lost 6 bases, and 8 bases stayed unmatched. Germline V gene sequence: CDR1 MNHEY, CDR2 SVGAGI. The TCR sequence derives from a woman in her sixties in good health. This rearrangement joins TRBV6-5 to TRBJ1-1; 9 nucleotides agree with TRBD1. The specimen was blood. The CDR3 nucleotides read TGTGCCAGCAGCAAAACAGGGGGCGAGCCTGAAGCTTTCTTT. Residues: CASSKTGGEPEAFF.